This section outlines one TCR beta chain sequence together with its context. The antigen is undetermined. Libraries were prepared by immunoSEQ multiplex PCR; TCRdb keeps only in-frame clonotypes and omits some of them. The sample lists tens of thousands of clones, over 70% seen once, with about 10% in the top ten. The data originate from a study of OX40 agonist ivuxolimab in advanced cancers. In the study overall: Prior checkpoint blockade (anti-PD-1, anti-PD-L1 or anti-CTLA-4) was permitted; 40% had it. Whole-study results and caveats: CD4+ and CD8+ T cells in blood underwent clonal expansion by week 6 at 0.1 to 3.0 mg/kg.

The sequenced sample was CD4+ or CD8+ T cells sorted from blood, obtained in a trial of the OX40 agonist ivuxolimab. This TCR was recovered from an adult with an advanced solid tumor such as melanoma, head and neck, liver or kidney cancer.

In DNA, the CDR3 is TGTGCCAGCAGCTTGGTACAGACCTATGGCTACACCTTC. The encoded protein is CASSLVQTYGYTF. The rearrangement joins TRBV7-2 to TRBJ1-2; no definite D call. CDR1 SGHTA and CDR2 FQGNSA come from the germline V gene. Trimming took off 3 bases at V and 4 bases at J, with 9 bases between the two ends. This CDR3 is 13 amino acids long.